The source of this TCR beta chain is a study of early T cells in non-severe SARS-CoV-2 infection. Study summary: Investigators sequenced bulk RNA drawn from unsorted whole blood, and chains remained unpaired. Study-wide results and caveats: Anti-spike CD8 specificities were favored by VDJdb matching, whose results missed private and CD4 specificities.

This clonotype showed up many times. No antigen is known for it. Tagging with unique molecular identifiers was applied to individual cDNA molecules. TCRdb processed the 5' RACE reads anew with MiXCR; each CDR3 protein has one entry. The repertoire holds about 36,000 distinct CDR3 sequences, with roughly 6.8% as singletons. This specimen was whole blood, taken at baseline. This sequence was found in an adult who was a healthcare worker with PCR-confirmed SARS-CoV-2 infection or an uninfected control (not recorded which).

This CDR3 reads CSGEREIGNEQFF. The CDR3 DNA reads TGCAGCGGGGAGCGGGAGATAGGCAATGAGCAGTTCTTC. The chain joins TRBV29-1 to TRBJ2-1, with 8 bases fitting TRBD2. Per germline, CDR1 SQVTM and CDR2 ANQGSEA. CDR3 size: 13 residues. Trimming took 7 bases from V and 6 from J; bases not matched to a gene: 8.